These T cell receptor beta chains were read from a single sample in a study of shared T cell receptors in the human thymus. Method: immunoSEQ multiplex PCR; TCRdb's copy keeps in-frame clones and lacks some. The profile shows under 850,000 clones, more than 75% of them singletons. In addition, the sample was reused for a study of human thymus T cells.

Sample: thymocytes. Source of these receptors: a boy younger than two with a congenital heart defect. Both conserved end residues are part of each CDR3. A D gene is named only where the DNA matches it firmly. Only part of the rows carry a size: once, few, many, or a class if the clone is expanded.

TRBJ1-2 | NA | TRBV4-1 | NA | TGCGCCAGCAGCCAGGGAGAACACAGGAGGGGCTATGGCTACACCTTC | CASSQGEHRRGYGYTF
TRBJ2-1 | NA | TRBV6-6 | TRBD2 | TGTGCCAGCAGTTATGAGAACGGGAGGGCCGGTAATGAGCAGTTCTTC | CASSYENGRAGNEQFF
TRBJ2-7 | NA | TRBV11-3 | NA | TGTGCCAGCAGCCCCAGACACGCCTACGAGCAGTACTTC | CASSPRHAYEQYF
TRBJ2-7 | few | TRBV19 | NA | TGTGCCAGTGGGGCCTCCTACGAGCAGTACTTC | CASGASYEQYF
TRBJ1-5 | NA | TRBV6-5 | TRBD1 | TGTGCCAGCAGCCGCGACAGGGGGGGACAGCCCCAGCATTTT | CASSRDRGGQPQHF
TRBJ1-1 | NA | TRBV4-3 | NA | TGCGCCAGCAGCCAAGGGACACTCCGAGACACTGAAGCTTTCTTT | CASSQGTLRDTEAFF
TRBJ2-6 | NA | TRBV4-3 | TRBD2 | TGCGCCAGCAGCCAGGAACTAGCGGGTGCCTCTGGGGCCAACGTCCTGACTTTC | CASSQELAGASGANVLTF
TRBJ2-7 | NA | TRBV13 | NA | TGTGCCAGCAGCTCGTCGGCGGGGATCGAGCAGTACTTC | CASSSSAGIEQYF
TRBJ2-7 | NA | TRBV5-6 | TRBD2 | TGTGCCAGCAGCCCCGGGCGGGAGTTCCCTTCCTACGAGCAGTACTTC | CASSPGREFPSYEQYF
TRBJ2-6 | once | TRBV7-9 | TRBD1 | TGTGCCAGCAGCTTCCCGGGACAGCTCATCTCTGGGGCCAACGTCCTGACTTTC | CASSFPGQLISGANVLTF
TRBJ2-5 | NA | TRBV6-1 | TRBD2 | TGTGCCAGCAGCGCTGGACTAGCGGGAGGAGAGACCCAGTACTTC | CASSAGLAGGETQYF
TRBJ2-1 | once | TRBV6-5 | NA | TGTGCCAGCGGGCACAGTAACAATGAGCAGTTCTTC | CASGHSNNEQFF
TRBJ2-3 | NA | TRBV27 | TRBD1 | TGTGCCAGCAGTTCGAAGCACAGGGGTGAGGACGGCGAAGATACGCAGTATTTT | CASSSKHRGEDGEDTQYF
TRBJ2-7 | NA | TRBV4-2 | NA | TGTGCCAGCAGCCAGGCAACTAGTAAGAACTGTTACGAGCAGTACTTC | CASSQATSKNCYEQYF
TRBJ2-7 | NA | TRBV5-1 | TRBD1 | TGCGCCAGCAGCCCCCCGGCGGCAGGGGGCCACGAGCAGTACTTC | CASSPPAAGGHEQYF
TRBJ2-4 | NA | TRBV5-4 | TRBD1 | TGTGCCAGCAGCCCGACAGGGGACATTCAGTACTTC | CASSPTGDIQYF
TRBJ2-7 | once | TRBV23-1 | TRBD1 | TGCGCCAGCAGTCAATCGCCGGGACAGTCTTCGGGCGAGCAGTACTTC | CASSQSPGQSSGEQYF
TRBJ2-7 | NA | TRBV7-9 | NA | TGTGCCACCGGGTATCCCCCTACCTACGAGCAGTACTTC | CATGYPPTYEQYF
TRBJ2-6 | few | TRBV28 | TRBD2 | TGTGCCAGCAGACGTAGCGGGACTCCTCTGGGGGCCAACGTCCTGACTTTC | CASRRSGTPLGANVLTF
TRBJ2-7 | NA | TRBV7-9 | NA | TGTGCCAGCAGCCCGGGGTATTACGAGCAGTACTTC | CASSPGYYEQYF
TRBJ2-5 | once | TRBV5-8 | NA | TGTGCCAGCAGCTTGGCCATAGGGGACCAAGAGACCCAGTACTTC | CASSLAIGDQETQYF
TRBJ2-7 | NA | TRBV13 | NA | TGTGCCAGCAGCCCTACCGCTAGTCGACCTTTCTACGAGCAGTACTTC | CASSPTASRPFYEQYF
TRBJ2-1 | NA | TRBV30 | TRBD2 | TGTGCCTGCTGGGGGACTAGCGGGAGGGCCAGGGACAATGAGCAGTTCTTC | CACWGTSGRARDNEQFF
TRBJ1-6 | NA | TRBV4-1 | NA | TGCGCCAGCAGCCCCGGGGCACAGGGCCGGGACAATTCACCCCTCCACTTT | CASSPGAQGRDNSPLHF
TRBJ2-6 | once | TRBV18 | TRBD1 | TGTGCCAGCTCAGACAGGGGGCGTGGGGCCAACGTCCTGACTTTC | CASSDRGRGANVLTF
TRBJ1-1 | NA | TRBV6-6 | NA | TGTGCCAGCAGTACCCCCGGGAAAAACACTGAAGCTTTCTTT | CASSTPGKNTEAFF
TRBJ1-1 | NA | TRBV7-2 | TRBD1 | TGTGCCAGCAGCTTAACTCCGGACGACAGGGCCAGGAACACTGAAGCTTTCTTT | CASSLTPDDRARNTEAFF